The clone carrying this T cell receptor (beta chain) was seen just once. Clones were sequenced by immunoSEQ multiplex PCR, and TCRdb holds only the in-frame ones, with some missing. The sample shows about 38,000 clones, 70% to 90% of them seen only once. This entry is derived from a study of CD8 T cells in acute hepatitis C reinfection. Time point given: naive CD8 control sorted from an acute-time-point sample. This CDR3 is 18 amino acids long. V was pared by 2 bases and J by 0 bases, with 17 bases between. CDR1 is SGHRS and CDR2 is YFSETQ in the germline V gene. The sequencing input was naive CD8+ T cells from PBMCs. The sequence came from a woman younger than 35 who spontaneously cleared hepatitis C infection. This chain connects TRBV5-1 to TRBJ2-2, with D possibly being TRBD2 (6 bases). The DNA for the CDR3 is TGCGCCAGCAGCTTTTCCCTCGTCGCGGGACCGAACACCGGGGAGCTGTTTTTT. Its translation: CASSFSLVAGPNTGELFF. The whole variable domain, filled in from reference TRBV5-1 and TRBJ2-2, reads KAGVTQTPRYLIKTRGQQVTLSCSPISGHRSVSWYQQTPGQGLQFLFEYFSETQRNKGNFPGRFSGRQFSNSRSEMNVSTLELGDSALYLCASSFSLVAGPNTGELFFGEGSRLTVL.